This is a list of T cell receptor beta chains from one sample in a study of graft-versus-host responses after intestinal transplantation. These receptors lack a known antigen. TCRdb keeps only in-frame clones here, not all; method: immunoSEQ multiplex PCR. The sample has 110,000 to 150,000 clones; around 90% are singletons. The starting material was unstimulated CD4+ T cells sorted from spleen or lymph node cells, obtained before intestinal transplant. The receptor set was obtained from a human donor who received an intestinal transplant. Both conserved end residues are part of each CDR3. The order of the fields is V gene, J gene, CDR3 protein.

v_call: TRBV5-8
j_call: TRBJ2-4
cdr3_aa: CASSPRAGDIQYF

v_call: TRBV25-1
j_call: TRBJ2-2
cdr3_aa: CASSEFGQGKGGELFF

v_call: TRBV10-3
j_call: TRBJ2-3
cdr3_aa: CAISGREGPDTQYF

v_call: TRBV7-2
j_call: TRBJ2-7
cdr3_aa: CASSLRRGRAYEQYF

v_call: TRBV18
j_call: TRBJ2-2
cdr3_aa: CASSPRKGAGELFF

v_call: TRBV28
j_call: TRBJ2-3
cdr3_aa: CASSPRDRVIDGTDTQYF

v_call: TRBV7-8
j_call: TRBJ2-6
cdr3_aa: CASSFPGSGANVLTF

v_call: TRBV9
j_call: TRBJ1-2
cdr3_aa: CASSVVETDLYGYTF

v_call: TRBV28
j_call: TRBJ2-5
cdr3_aa: CASSPPWEETQYF

v_call: TRBV7-8
j_call: TRBJ2-1
cdr3_aa: CASSPGTGKINEQFF

v_call: TRBV5-1
j_call: TRBJ2-5
cdr3_aa: CASSLARGAGEETQYF

v_call: TRBV7-9
j_call: TRBJ1-1
cdr3_aa: CASSLGNPVNTEAFF

v_call: TRBV30
j_call: TRBJ1-4
cdr3_aa: CAWSVGPATNEKLFF

v_call: TRBV4-1
j_call: TRBJ1-4
cdr3_aa: CASSRARRGPDEKLFF

v_call: TRBV25-1
j_call: TRBJ1-3
cdr3_aa: CASSETGGENTIYF

v_call: TRBV19
j_call: TRBJ2-1
cdr3_aa: CASRPRREAGGPLSSYNEQFF

v_call: TRBV28
j_call: TRBJ2-7
cdr3_aa: CASSRSGRSHEQYF

v_call: TRBV5-1
j_call: TRBJ2-7
cdr3_aa: CASSLFPGLTPPYEQYF

v_call: TRBV28
j_call: TRBJ1-5
cdr3_aa: CASSFASFNQPQHF

v_call: TRBV11-2
j_call: TRBJ2-1
cdr3_aa: CASSPYWREGSGEQFF

v_call: TRBV5-1
j_call: TRBJ1-4
cdr3_aa: CASALGGADNEKLFF

v_call: TRBV4-2
j_call: TRBJ1-2
cdr3_aa: CASSQQQGLDYGYTF

v_call: TRBV28
j_call: TRBJ1-1
cdr3_aa: CASSSDVVGSTEAFF

v_call: TRBV27
j_call: TRBJ2-7
cdr3_aa: CASSRTGVAYEQYF

v_call: TRBV5-1
j_call: TRBJ2-5
cdr3_aa: CASSLDRVAETQYF

v_call: TRBV7-2
j_call: TRBJ1-2
cdr3_aa: CASSLAAPDYGYTF

v_call: TRBV6-6
j_call: TRBJ1-5
cdr3_aa: CASVPGRDNQPQHF